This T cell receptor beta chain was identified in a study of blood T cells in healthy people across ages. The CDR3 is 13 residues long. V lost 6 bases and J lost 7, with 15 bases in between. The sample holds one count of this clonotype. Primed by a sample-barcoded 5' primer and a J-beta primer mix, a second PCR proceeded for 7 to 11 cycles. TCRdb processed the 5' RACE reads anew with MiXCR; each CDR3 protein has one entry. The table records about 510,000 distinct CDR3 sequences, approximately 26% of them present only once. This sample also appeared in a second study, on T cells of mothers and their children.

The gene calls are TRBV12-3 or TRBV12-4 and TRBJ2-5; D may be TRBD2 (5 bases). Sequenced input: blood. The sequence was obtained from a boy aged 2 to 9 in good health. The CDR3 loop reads CASSGARSGTQYF. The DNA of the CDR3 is TGTGCCAGCAGCGGCGCCCGGAGCGGGACCCAGTACTTC.